This T cell receptor beta chain was found in a study of blood T cell repertoires in COVID-19. TCRdb keeps only in-frame clones here, not all; method: immunoSEQ multiplex PCR. Of approximately 210,000 clones in the sample, 88% were seen once. CDR3 length: 17 residues. Germline CDR1 and CDR2: LNHNV and YYDKDF (reference sequence). Germline trimming cut 1 base from V and 3 bases from J; bases unmatched to any gene: 7. Sequencing input: peripheral blood. This receptor was taken from a human donor in a cohort sampled during active COVID-19. The rearrangement uses TRBV15 and TRBJ2-5; 11 bases line up with TRBD2. The CDR3 sequence: CATSRGGLAGPKETQYF. CDR3 coding DNA: TGTGCCACCAGCAGAGGAGGACTAGCGGGCCCAAAAGAGACCCAGTACTTC.